The 5 T cell receptor beta chains in this list originate from one sample, sequenced in a study of PD-L1 blockade in urothelial cancer. Some clones are missing from TCRdb's copy, which holds only in-frame ones; the method was immunoSEQ multiplex PCR. The table shows roughly 130,000 clones, with about 81% occurring only once. The time point is: pretreatment peripheral blood. The sequencing used PBMCs, collected around atezolizumab (anti-PD-L1) treatment. The receptor set was obtained from a middle-aged man with urothelial cancer.

The chain has TRBV19 and TRBJ1-2; TRBD1 agrees at 9 bases. The CDR3 spans 16 residues. Germline V CDR1 and CDR2: LNHDA, SQIVND (reference sequence). Losses at the gene ends were 3 bases for V and 4 bases for J; bases not matched to a gene: 9. The CDR3 DNA sequence: TGTGCCAGTAGTATGGGGACAGGGTCGACTGGCTATGGCTACACCTTC. Its protein is CASSMGTGSTGYGYTF.

There are a few counts of this clone. The CDR3 nucleotides are TGTGCCTGGACGAAACTATGGTTCACTGAAGCTTTCTTT. Residues: CAWTKLWFTEAFF. V gene TRBV30 combines with J gene TRBJ1-1; the D is unclear. The V gene lost 4 bases and the J gene lost 4 bases, with 13 bases spanning the gap. Looked up from germline, CDR1 is GTSNPN and CDR2 is SVGIG (reference sequence). The CDR3 totals 13 residues.

This clone was detected once. The chain employs TRBV4-2 and TRBJ1-2; D is ambiguous. This CDR3 is built from 16 residues. The germline V and J ends were trimmed by 0 bases and 5 bases, with 16 bases remaining between them. Looked up from germline, CDR1 is LGHNA and CDR2 is YNFKEQ. This chain's CDR3 is CASSQDYTAGGYGYTF. The CDR3 bases are TGTGCCAGCAGCCAAGATTACACAGCGGGAGGATATGGCTACACCTTC.

The gene calls are TRBV2 and TRBJ2-4; TRBD1 aligns across 8 bases. The junction had 8 bases not matched to a gene; V was cut back by 6 bases and J by 4 bases. Germline V gives CDR1 SNHLY, CDR2 FYNNEI. The CDR3 runs to 15 residues. DNA of the CDR3: TGTGCCAGCAGCCCTGACAGGGGTCGGAAAAACATTCAGTACTTC. It yields the protein CASSPDRGRKNIQYF.

The rearrangement uses TRBV5-6 and TRBJ1-6; D remains unclear. Deletions cut 2 bases from V and 9 bases from J, with 12 bases between. The CDR3 loop spans 14 amino acids. In germline, CDR1 is SGHDT, CDR2 YYEEEE. The CDR3 region is CASSFAGVVSPLHF. For the CDR3, the DNA is TGTGCCAGCAGCTTTGCCGGGGTTGTTTCACCCCTCCACTTT.